Presented here are 10 T cell receptor beta chains from one specimen sequenced in a study of regulatory T cells in long-lasting Graves disease. The sample's time point: persistent/refractory GD, antithyroid drugs over 5 years with positive TRAb. Construction of the TCR library relied on RNA isolated from PBMCs. Both iRepertoire HTBI primers and Arm-PCR of CDR3 regions were used to build the TCR beta libraries. MiXCR, applied by TCRdb to the multiplex PCR reads, yields one record per CDR3 protein. The sample has some 470,000 distinct CDR3 sequences; around a fifth are singletons. The sample was peripheral blood mononuclear cells (PBMCs), taken when the disease was refractory, from a patient treated with antithyroid drugs. The receptors originated from a female donor with Graves disease.

The chain has TRBV6-1 and TRBJ1-3; D is unclear. Trimming took 1 base from V and 3 from J, leaving 1 base between them. CDR1 and CDR2 (germline): MNHNS, SASEGT. This CDR3 region has 12 residues. CDR3 nucleotide sequence: TGTGCCAGCAGTGAAGTTGGAAACACCATATATTTT. It encodes CASSEVGNTIYF.

This clonotype was seen repeatedly, ten times or more. The chain links TRBV12-3 or TRBV12-4 to TRBJ2-2; D gene unclear. This CDR3 is built from 13 residues. V dropped 3 bases and J dropped 5 bases, with 7 bases sitting between them. The CDR3 DNA reads TGTGCCAGCAGTTTCGTTCGGACCGGGGAGCTGTTTTTT. Translation: CASSFVRTGELFF.

This clonotype occurred many times. The rearrangement joins TRBV7-3 to TRBJ2-5, with D uncertain. Between the trimmed V and J ends, which lost 2 bases and 3 bases, there was a span of 7 bases. Germline lookup yields CDR1 SGHTA and CDR2 FQGTGA. The CDR3 totals 13 residues. This CDR3 reads CASSLYNEETQYF. The CDR3 DNA is TGTGCCAGCAGCTTATATAACGAAGAGACCCAGTACTTC.

This clonotype has ten or more counts. The chain is built from TRBV12-3 or TRBV12-4 and TRBJ1-5; TRBD1 matches 7 bases. J gave up 5 bases and V 2 bases, and 3 bases lay outside the gene matches. CDR3 length: 14 residues. CDR3 residues: CASSLRGGDQPQHF. The CDR3, as DNA: TGTGCCAGCAGTTTAAGAGGGGGCGATCAGCCCCAGCATTTT.

In this sample, this clonotype turned up once. V usage is TRBV5-1 and J usage is TRBJ2-3; D unresolved. The V end was cut by 4 bases, the J end by 0 bases, with 18 bases between. This CDR3 is built from 17 residues. Germline CDR1 reads SGHRS; CDR2 reads YFSETQ. The CDR3 loop is CASSARRASPSTDTQYF. The CDR3 DNA reads TGCGCCAGCAGCGCGCGACGGGCAAGTCCTAGCACAGATACGCAGTATTTT.

Comment on this clonotype: This sequence may be a read error, since a much larger clone differs from it by one base. This chain connects TRBV28 to TRBJ1-5; TRBD1 is a possible D gene (5 bases). This CDR3 spans 15 amino acids. The germline V gene encodes CDR1 MDHEN and CDR2 SYDVKM. The CDR3 DNA follows: TGTGCCAGCAGTCCGGGGGGGGAAAGCAATCAGCCCCCGCATTTT. Residues: CASSPGGESNQPPHF.

V gene TRBV6-1 combines with J gene TRBJ2-7; 7 bases align to TRBD1. The V gene's germline CDR1 is MNHNS and CDR2 SASEGT. CDR3 size: 16 residues. Trimming at V came to 5 bases and at J to 0 bases, leaving 10 bases not matched to a gene. In DNA, the CDR3 is TGTGCCAGCAGTCTCGGGACAGTGACCTTCTCCTACGAGCAGTACTTC. It is translated as CASSLGTVTFSYEQYF.

This clonotype was counted ten times or more. The chain couples TRBV5-1 to TRBJ1-4; D not certain. Germline V gives CDR1 SGHRS, CDR2 YFSETQ. The CDR3 contains 15 residues. The V end lost 5 bases, the J end lost 7 bases, and 18 bases lay between the germline ends. CDR3 protein: CASRRSVLEGEKLFF. CDR3 coding DNA: TGCGCCAGCAGGAGGTCGGTCCTCGAGGGTGAAAAACTGTTTTTT.

The rearrangement uses TRBV28 and TRBJ2-1; no clear D gene. In germline, CDR1 is MDHEN, CDR2 SYDVKM. This CDR3 spans 10 amino acids. V shed 10 bases and J shed 6 bases, with 7 bases lying between them. CDR3 bases: TGTGCCACCTGGGGCAATGAGCAGTTCTTC. It translates to CATWGNEQFF.

This clonotype was counted ten times or more. The rearrangement links TRBV28 to TRBJ2-7; TRBD2 is a possible D gene (9 bases). The germline CDR1 and CDR2 sequences are MDHEN and SYDVKM. The CDR3 covers 14 residues. The V and J ends lost 8 bases and 6 bases respectively, with 20 bases between them. The CDR3 nucleotides are TGTGCCAGCCAGATGACTAGCGGACAGGGCGAGCAGTACTTC. The encoded protein is CASQMTSGQGEQYF.